Each of the 26 T cell receptor beta chains below was sequenced from the same sample in a study of monozygotic twins with inflammatory bowel disease. TCRdb reprocessed the 5' RACE reads, with one entry per CDR3 protein and no DNA. Recorded for this sample: about 380,000 distinct CDR3 sequences. What was sequenced was blood. Receptors were obtained from a human donor with ulcerative colitis or Crohn's disease, or a healthy co-twin of an affected twin (not recorded which).

This CDR3 is CASSWAGSSYNEQFF. The J gene is TRBJ2-1, the V gene TRBV9; TCRdb picks TRBD1, but there is no DNA to check that call. The CDR3 length is 15 residues. Germline values: CDR1 SGDLS, CDR2 YYNGEE.

V gene TRBV13 combines with J gene TRBJ1-1. The CDR3 loop spans 14 amino acids. Germline V gene lookup returns CDR1 PRHDT and CDR2 FYEKMQ (reference sequence). CDR3 amino acids: CASSFNSENTEAFF.

The chain couples TRBV4-3 to TRBJ2-5. This CDR3 has 15 residues. Germline-derived CDR1 and CDR2 are LGHNA and YSLEER. CDR3 amino acids: CASSPYGGHQETQYF.

The rearrangement links TRBV19 to TRBJ1-2; TCRdb picks TRBD1, but there is no DNA to check that call. The CDR3 sequence is 16 residues long. CDR1 is LNHDA and CDR2 is SQIVND in the germline V gene (reference sequence). The CDR3 sequence is CASTSIQGGRDYGYTF.

The rearrangement links TRBV12-3 or TRBV12-4 to TRBJ2-7; without DNA, the TCRdb call of TRBD1 cannot be checked. The CDR3 spans 14 residues. The CDR3 here is CASSETGPTYEQYF.

The rearrangement joins TRBV3-1 to TRBJ1-2; TCRdb reports TRBD1, a call that lacks DNA to check it against. The CDR3 length is 16 residues. Germline-derived CDR1 and CDR2 are LGHDT and YNNKEL (reference sequence). CDR3 sequence reads: CASSHRQGRSNYGYTF.

This chain uses TRBV7-2 with TRBJ1-1; checking the TCRdb D call of TRBD1 is not possible without DNA. CDR1 SGHTA and CDR2 FQGNSA come from the germline V gene. The CDR3 spans 14 residues. The CDR3 loop reads CASSMGQLNTEAFF.

The rearrangement joins TRBV6-5 to TRBJ2-5; TCRdb names TRBD2, which stays unverified in the absence of DNA. CDR1 and CDR2 (germline): MNHEY, SVGAGI. This CDR3 is built from 17 residues. The CDR3 protein is CASSYSSSGGTGETQYF.

The genes are TRBV29-1 and TRBJ1-2; TCRdb calls TRBD1, which cannot be checked without DNA. Germline assignment: CDR1 SQVTM and CDR2 ANQGSEA. The CDR3 length is 14 residues. The CDR3 reads CSVEARERAYGYTF.

The V and J genes are TRBV24-1 and TRBJ2-2; the D call from TCRdb, TRBD1, cannot be confirmed without DNA. Germline V gene lookup returns CDR1 KGHDR and CDR2 SFDVKD. This CDR3 comprises 16 residues. The CDR3 loop is CATSDTGQGHTGELFF.

V usage is TRBV5-1 and J usage is TRBJ2-7; the D call of TRBD1 rests on TCRdb alone, since no DNA is present to check it. This CDR3 comprises 15 residues. From germline, CDR1 is SGHRS and CDR2 YFSETQ. CDR3 region: CASSGTGLRSYEQYF.

The chain links TRBV10-2 to TRBJ1-1; the D call of TRBD1 rests on TCRdb alone, since no DNA is present to check it. CDR3 size: 13 residues. CDR1 is WSHSY, CDR2 SAAADI, per germline. CDR3 loop: CASSPRGASEAFF.

V gene TRBV6-2 or TRBV6-3 combines with J gene TRBJ1-1; TCRdb names TRBD1, which stays unverified in the absence of DNA. Germline loops: CDR1 MNHEY, CDR2 SVGEGT. The CDR3 runs to 13 residues. This CDR3 is CATGGTAYTEAFF.

The V and J genes are TRBV28 and TRBJ2-1; TCRdb names TRBD1, which stays unverified in the absence of DNA. The CDR3 is made up of 15 amino acids. CDR1 is MDHEN, CDR2 SYDVKM, per germline. This chain's CDR3 is CASKVADRDYNEQFF. The whole variable domain, remainder taken from reference TRBV28 and TRBJ2-1, is DVKVTQSSRYLVKRTGEKVFLECVQDMDHENMFWYRQDPGLGLRLIYFSYDVKMKEKGDIPEGYSVSREKKERFSLILESASTNQTSMYLCASKVADRDYNEQFFGPGTRLTVL.

The V call is TRBV5-4, the J call TRBJ2-3. Germline assignment: CDR1 SGHNT and CDR2 YYREEE (reference sequence). This CDR3 is built from 15 residues. This CDR3 reads CASSLEPASTDTQYF. Full variable domain (missing parts from reference TRBV5-4 and TRBJ2-3): ETGVTQSPTHLIKTRGQQVTLRCSSQSGHNTVSWYQQALGQGPQFIFQYYREEENGRGNFPPRFSGLQFPNYSSELNVNALELDDSALYLCASSLEPASTDTQYFGPGTRLTVL.

V gene TRBV12-3 or TRBV12-4 combines with J gene TRBJ2-2; the D call from TCRdb, TRBD1, cannot be confirmed without DNA. This CDR3 region has 16 residues. CDR3 loop: CASSQQGVTRAGELFF.

This chain joins TRBV7-9 and TRBJ2-1; with no DNA, the TCRdb D assignment of TRBD1 cannot be verified. The CDR3 covers 11 residues. Germline CDR1 and CDR2: SEHNR and FQNEAQ (reference sequence). Here the CDR3 reads CASSSKTRGLF.

V and J are TRBV11-2 and TRBJ2-1; TCRdb reports TRBD2, a call that lacks DNA to check it against. This CDR3 has 19 amino acids. Germline V gives CDR1 SGHAT, CDR2 FQNNGV. The CDR3 here is CASSLVWAGGPRWYNEQFF.

V gene TRBV7-2 combines with J gene TRBJ2-7; TCRdb names TRBD2, which stays unverified in the absence of DNA. Germline loops: CDR1 SGHTA, CDR2 FQGNSA. The CDR3 sequence is 15 residues long. The CDR3: CASSLGDSGGYEQYF.

The rearrangement uses TRBV18 and TRBJ2-5. This CDR3 region has 14 residues. Germline CDR1 is KGHSH and CDR2 is LQKENI. This CDR3 is CASSPSAVQETQYF.

This chain connects TRBV5-1 to TRBJ2-7; without DNA, the TCRdb call of TRBD1 cannot be checked. The length of the CDR3 is 14 residues. Germline V lookup: CDR1 SGHRS, CDR2 YFSETQ. CDR3 in amino acids: CASSSGSTREEQYF. The whole variable domain, remainder taken from reference TRBV5-1 and TRBJ2-7, is KAGVTQTPRYLIKTRGQQVTLSCSPISGHRSVSWYQQTPGQGLQFLFEYFSETQRNKGNFPGRFSGRQFSNSRSEMNVSTLELGDSALYLCASSSGSTREEQYFGPGTRLTVT.

CDR3 loop: CASSLKPDTQYF. This chain connects TRBV5-4 to TRBJ2-3. The CDR3 covers 12 residues. The germline CDR1 and CDR2 sequences are SGHNT and YYREEE (reference sequence).

The CDR3 loop is CSALRGGNTGELFF. The chain is built from TRBV20-1 and TRBJ2-2; TCRdb proposes TRBD2, but this gene call is untestable without DNA. Germline loops: CDR1 DFQATT, CDR2 SNEGSKA (reference sequence). This CDR3 is 14 amino acids long.

The genes are TRBV20-1 and TRBJ2-3; TCRdb's assignment of TRBD1 cannot be checked, as there is no DNA. Germline V gene sequence: CDR1 DFQATT, CDR2 SNEGSKA (reference sequence). This CDR3 is 14 amino acids long. The CDR3 loop is CSALGQGRTDTQYF.

J is TRBJ1-2 and V is TRBV14. The CDR3 length is 13 residues. Germline V gene lookup returns CDR1 SGHDN and CDR2 FVKESK. CDR3 region: CASSQNLREGYTF.

The chain couples TRBV6-2 or TRBV6-3 to TRBJ2-7; there is no DNA to check the TCRdb D call of TRBD1. The CDR3 spans 12 residues. The germline V gene has CDR1 MNHEY and CDR2 SVGEGT. CDR3 amino acids: CASSYARGEQYF.